This TCR beta chain was captured in a study of patients and donors after allogeneic stem cell transplantation. TCRdb recomputed calls from the RT-PCR reads with MiXCR, one row per CDR3 protein. The table has about 960,000 distinct CDR3 sequences, roughly 18% seen once. This CDR3 is 13 amino acids long. CDR1 and CDR2 from the germline V gene are SGHTA and FQGTGA. The V and J ends lost 0 bases and 9 bases respectively, with 11 bases between them. The specimen sequenced was blood, either unsorted or a sorted T cell fraction (not recorded which). The TCR comes from a human donor who was either an allogeneic HSCT recipient or a stem cell or donor lymphocyte infusion donor (not recorded which). It is not recorded whose cells these are; they may come from a transplant donor. This sequence joins TRBV7-3 and TRBJ1-1; D uncertain. CDR3 in amino acids: CASSLTTAAQAFF. The DNA of the CDR3 is TGTGCCAGCAGCTTAACGACCGCGGCACAAGCTTTCTTT.